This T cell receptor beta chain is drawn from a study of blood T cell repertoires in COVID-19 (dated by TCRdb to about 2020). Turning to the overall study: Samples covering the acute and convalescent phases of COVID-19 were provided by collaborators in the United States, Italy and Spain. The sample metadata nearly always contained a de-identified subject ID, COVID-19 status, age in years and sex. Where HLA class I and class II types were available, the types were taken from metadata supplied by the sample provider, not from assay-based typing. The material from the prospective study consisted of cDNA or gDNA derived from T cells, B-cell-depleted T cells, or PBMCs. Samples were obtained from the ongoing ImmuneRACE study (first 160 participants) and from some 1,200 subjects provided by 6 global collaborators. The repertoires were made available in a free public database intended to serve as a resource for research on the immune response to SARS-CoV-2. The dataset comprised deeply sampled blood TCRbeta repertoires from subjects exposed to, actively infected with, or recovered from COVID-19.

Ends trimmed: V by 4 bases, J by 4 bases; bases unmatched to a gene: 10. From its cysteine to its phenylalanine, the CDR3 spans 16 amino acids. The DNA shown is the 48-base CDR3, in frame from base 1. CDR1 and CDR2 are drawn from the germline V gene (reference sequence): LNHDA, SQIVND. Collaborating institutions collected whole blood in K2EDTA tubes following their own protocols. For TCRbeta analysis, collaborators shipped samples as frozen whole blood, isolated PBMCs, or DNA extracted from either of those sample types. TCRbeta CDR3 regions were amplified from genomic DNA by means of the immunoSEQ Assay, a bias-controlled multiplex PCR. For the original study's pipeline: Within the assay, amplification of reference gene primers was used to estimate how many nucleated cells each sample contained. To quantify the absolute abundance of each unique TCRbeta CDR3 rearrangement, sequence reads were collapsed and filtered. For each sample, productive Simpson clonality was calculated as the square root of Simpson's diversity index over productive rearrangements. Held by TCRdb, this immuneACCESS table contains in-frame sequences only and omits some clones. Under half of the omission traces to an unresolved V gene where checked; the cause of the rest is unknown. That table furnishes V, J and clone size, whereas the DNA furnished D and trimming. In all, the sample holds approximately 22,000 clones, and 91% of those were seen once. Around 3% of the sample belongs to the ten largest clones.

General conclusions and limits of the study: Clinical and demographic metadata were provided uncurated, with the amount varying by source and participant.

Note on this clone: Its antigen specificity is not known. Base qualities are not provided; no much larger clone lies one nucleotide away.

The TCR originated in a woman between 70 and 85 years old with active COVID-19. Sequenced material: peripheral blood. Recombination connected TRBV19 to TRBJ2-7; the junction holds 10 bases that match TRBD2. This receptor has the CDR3 CASSTSRLAGWYEQYF. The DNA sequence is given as TGTGCCAGTAGTACCTCAAGACTAGCGGGCTGGTACGAGCAGTACTTC.